This is a list of T cell receptor beta chains from one sample in a study of identifying expanded T cells in peripheral blood. Only in-frame clones appear in the TCRdb table, and some are missing; sequencing was by immunoSEQ multiplex PCR. The sample has approximately 79,000 clones, roughly 88% seen once. The sequenced material came from blood. These receptors all stem from a person aged 18 to 75 in good health. Each CDR3 is given with its conserved first and last residue. The order of the fields is J gene, V gene, D gene, clone size, CDR3 DNA, CDR3 protein. A D gene is named only where the DNA matches it firmly. For some rows the clone size is stated as once, few or many, or as a class when expanded; others skip it.

>TRBJ2-7|TRBV6-1|TRBD2|.
TGTGCCAGCAGTGAAGGGGCTAGCGGCCCCTACGAGCAGTACTTC
CASSEGASGPYEQYF
>TRBJ1-1|TRBV18|.|.
TGTGCCAGCTCACCGGGGCGGCTCGAAGCTTTCTTT
CASSPGRLEAFF
>TRBJ2-5|TRBV19|TRBD2|.
TGTGCCAGTAGTATCCGGCGGGGGGGCCCCGAGACCCAGTACTTC
CASSIRRGGPETQYF
>TRBJ1-2|TRBV2|TRBD1|.
TGTGCCAGCATGGACAGGGAAGGGGGCTATGGCTACACCTTC
CASMDREGGYGYTF
>TRBJ2-7|TRBV5-4|.|.
TGTGCCAGCAGCTTGGACATCTCCGAGCAGTACTTC
CASSLDISEQYF
>TRBJ2-7|TRBV21-1|.|.
TGTGCCAGCAGCCCCCGGGACAGTGACTACGAGCAGTACTTC
CASSPRDSDYEQYF
>TRBJ1-1|TRBV28|.|.
TGTGCCAGCAGTTCCCCGGCGATCACTGAAGCTTTCTTT
CASSSPAITEAFF
>TRBJ2-7|TRBV18|.|.
TGTGCCAGCTCACCGGGGAGACCTTACTACGAGCAGTACTTC
CASSPGRPYYEQYF
>TRBJ2-3|TRBV28|TRBD2|once
TGTGCCAGCAGCCCTGGGACTAGCGGGGGGGCCATAGATACGCAGTATTTT
CASSPGTSGGAIDTQYF
>TRBJ2-2|TRBV2|TRBD1|few
TGTGCCAGCAGGGGACAGGGTTACACCGGGGAGCTGTTTTTT
CASRGQGYTGELFF